A single sample is the source of the 20 T cell receptor beta chains below, sequenced in a study of T cells in Graves' hyperthyroidism and ophthalmopathy. TCR beta CDR3 regions were amplified from RNA. The HTBI primer set served for first-round RT-PCR of the TCR CDR3. TCRdb reprocessed the multiplex PCR reads with MiXCR, giving one entry per CDR3 protein. Found here are some 650,000 distinct CDR3 sequences, approximately 15% of them singletons; the top ten hold less than 3.5%. Material for sequencing was blood. These TCRs come from a woman aged 40-49 years with Graves' ophthalmopathy.

This clonotype was seen many times. V is TRBV6-1 and J is TRBJ1-4; D uncertain. V lost 5 bases to trimming and J lost 3 bases, with 10 bases between them. CDR1 and CDR2 (germline): MNHNS, SASEGT. This CDR3 has 14 amino acids. The CDR3: CASSPPVANEKLFF. For the CDR3, the DNA is TGTGCCAGCAGTCCGCCAGTGGCTAATGAAAAACTGTTTTTT.

This clonotype was seen a handful of times. The V gene is TRBV12-5, the J gene TRBJ1-1; the D is unclear. Trimming left V 3 bases short and J 1 base short, with 9 bases between. The CDR3 runs to 14 residues. Germline CDR1 is LGHNT and CDR2 is FRNRAP. Here the CDR3 reads CASGFSGKNTEAFF. CDR3 DNA sequence: TGTGCTAGTGGTTTCTCGGGCAAGAACACTGAAGCTTTCTTT.

In its sample, this clonotype was seen a few times. The chain recombines TRBV20-1 with TRBJ2-3, with 9 positions matching TRBD1. Germline V lookup: CDR1 DFQATT, CDR2 SNEGSKA (reference sequence). V was clipped by 5 bases and J by 1 base; unmatched bases: 4. This CDR3 comprises 14 residues. In nucleotides, the CDR3 is TGCAGTGCTGGCCGGGACAGGGGCACAGATACGCAGTATTTT. Amino acid sequence: CSAGRDRGTDTQYF.

This clonotype was detected a few times. The chain has TRBV24-1 and TRBJ2-2, with D perhaps TRBD1 (5 bases). The V gene's germline CDR1 is KGHDR and CDR2 SFDVKD. V lost 0 bases, J lost 5 bases, and 12 bases lay in between. The CDR3 loop spans 16 amino acids. In DNA form, the CDR3 reads TGTGCCACCAGTGATTTGGGGGCTTATGGAACCGGGGAGCTGTTTTTT. It encodes CATSDLGAYGTGELFF.

This CDR3 reads CASSPDRGHVVAKNIQYF. CDR3 nucleotides: TGTGCCAGCAGCCCGGACAGGGGGCATGTGGTAGCCAAAAACATTCAGTACTTC. The chain couples TRBV6-1 to TRBJ2-4, with TRBD1 matching 11 bases. The germline gives CDR1 MNHNS, CDR2 SASEGT. V gave up 6 bases and J gave up 0 bases; unmatched junction bases: 10. This CDR3 spans 18 amino acids.

This clonotype showed up just a few times. CDR3 protein: CASSFRDRAQETQYF. As DNA, the CDR3 is TGTGCCAGCAGCTTCAGAGACAGGGCTCAAGAGACCCAGTACTTC. This rearrangement joins TRBV7-8 to TRBJ2-5, with TRBD1 matching over 7 bases. The V segment lost 3 bases and the J segment 2 bases; nucleotides outside the gene matches: 6. The germline CDR1 and CDR2 sequences are SGHVS and FQNEAQ. The CDR3 has 15 amino acids.

This clonotype was found a few times. The chain carries TRBV9 and TRBJ1-1; perhaps TRBD1 as D (5 bases). This CDR3 is built from 15 residues. From germline, CDR1 is SGDLS and CDR2 YYNGEE. The V end lost 3 bases, the J end lost 4 bases, and 16 bases lay between the germline ends. In nucleotides, the CDR3 is TGTGCCAGCAGCGGAGCAGGGTACCCGAGCACTGAAGCTTTCTTT. It yields the protein CASSGAGYPSTEAFF.

The sample holds many counts of this clonotype. This sequence joins TRBV30 and TRBJ2-1; the D gene could be TRBD1 or TRBD2 (6 bases each). Germline V CDR1 and CDR2: GTSNPN, SVGIG (reference sequence). The V gene lost 4 bases and the J gene lost 8 bases, with 15 bases spanning the gap. The CDR3 covers 13 residues. CDR3 in amino acids: CAWTRGASDEQFF. CDR3 DNA sequence: TGTGCCTGGACAAGGGGGGCTAGCGATGAGCAGTTCTTC.

J is TRBJ2-1 and V is TRBV18; 7 bases are shared with TRBD1. This CDR3 comprises 15 residues. Germline CDR1 KGHSH, CDR2 LQKENI. V was pared by 8 bases and J by 4 bases, with 11 bases of the junction left unmatched. CDR3 region: CASQKNQGDYNEQFF. Written as DNA, the CDR3 is TGTGCCAGCCAAAAAAATCAGGGGGATTACAATGAGCAGTTCTTC.

The gene calls are TRBV30 and TRBJ1-3; D call uncertain. The CDR3 contains 14 residues. Germline-derived CDR1 and CDR2 are GTSNPN and SVGIG (reference sequence). The V gene lost 5 bases and the J gene lost 8 bases, with 19 bases spanning the gap. The CDR3 DNA reads TGTGCCTGGGCCTACGGTTCGACTTTGGACACCATATATTTT. This gives the protein CAWAYGSTLDTIYF.

The rearrangement links TRBV30 to TRBJ1-2; TRBD1 might be the D (6 bases). The V and J ends lost 0 bases and 4 bases respectively, with 15 bases between them. The germline V gene has CDR1 GTSNPN and CDR2 SVGIG (reference sequence). The CDR3 has 15 amino acids. CDR3 bases: TGTGCCTGGAGTGTACCGGGGGGCGTCAGCTATGGCTACACCTTC. Residues: CAWSVPGGVSYGYTF.

In the case of this clonotype: This may be a read error: a much more frequent sequence differs by one nucleotide. This sequence joins TRBV11-1 and TRBJ1-1; D ambiguous. The CDR3 spans 13 residues. Germline CDR1 and CDR2: SGHAT and FQDESV (reference sequence). In DNA form, the CDR3 reads TGTGCCAGCAGCTTAGACGGGTACACTGAAGCTCTCTTT. Translation: CASSLDGYTEALF.

The chain carries TRBV2 and TRBJ2-5; tentative D call: TRBD2 (6 bases). The germline V gene encodes CDR1 SNHLY and CDR2 FYNNEI. The CDR3 runs to 13 residues. V lost 6 bases, J lost 3 bases, and 11 bases lay in between. CDR3 protein: CASREGPEETQYF. CDR3 in DNA: TGTGCCAGCAGGGAGGGACCTGAAGAGACCCAGTACTTC.

This clonotype was counted at least ten times. The CDR3 DNA follows: TGTGCCAGCAGTCCACTTATAGCGGGAACCTACAATGAGCAGTTCTTC. It yields the protein CASSPLIAGTYNEQFF. The V and J genes are TRBV27 and TRBJ2-1, with TRBD2 identical over 8 bases. Germline CDR1 is MNHEY and CDR2 is SMNVEV (reference sequence). After removal of 5 bases from V and 2 bases from J, the junction contained 8 bases not matched to a gene. This CDR3 spans 16 amino acids.

This clonotype appeared many times. The CDR3 region is CASSLCCGSVMDTQYF. The CDR3 region has the DNA TGTGCCAGCAGTTTATGCTGTGGGAGCGTGATGGATACGCAGTATTTT. This chain connects TRBV28 to TRBJ2-3; tentative D call: TRBD2 (5 bases). V lost 0 bases, J lost 6 bases, and 16 bases lay in between. The CDR3 consists of 16 residues. The V gene's germline CDR1 is MDHEN and CDR2 SYDVKM.

The sample holds many counts of this clonotype. The rearrangement links TRBV28 to TRBJ2-7; no clear D. V lost 3 bases to trimming and J lost 0 bases, with 6 bases between them. CDR1 MDHEN and CDR2 SYDVKM come from the germline V gene. The CDR3 is 13 residues long. CDR3 DNA: TGTGCCAGCAGTTTGACCAGCTCCTACGAGCAGTACTTC. It specifies CASSLTSSYEQYF.

Many counts were recorded for this clonotype. V and J are TRBV2 and TRBJ1-6; D uncertain. From germline, CDR1 is SNHLY and CDR2 FYNNEI. This CDR3 has 13 residues. V was shortened by 7 bases and J by 7 bases, with 11 bases between the two germline ends. The CDR3 sequence is CASTSAGNSPLHF. In nucleotides, the CDR3 is TGTGCCAGCACGTCGGCGGGAAATTCACCCCTCCACTTT.

J is TRBJ2-3 and V is TRBV20-1; maybe TRBD2 (5 bases). The CDR3 sequence is 14 residues long. CDR1 and CDR2 from the germline V gene are DFQATT and SNEGSKA (reference sequence). The CDR3 spells CSLPGMFVSDTQYF. DNA for the CDR3: TGCAGCCTGCCGGGGATGTTCGTTTCAGATACGCAGTATTTT.

This chain joins TRBV20-1 and TRBJ1-1; D is possibly TRBD1 (6 bases). The CDR3 is 15 amino acids. From germline, CDR1 is DFQATT and CDR2 SNEGSKA (reference sequence). Trimming took off 6 bases at V and 7 bases at J, with 24 bases between the two ends. In nucleotides, the CDR3 is TGCAGTGCCACTGGGGGGGGGGGGCCTTTGGGTGAAGCTTTCTTT. Protein sequence: CSATGGGGPLGEAFF.

The rearrangement links TRBV7-9 to TRBJ1-1; D not resolved. With 8 bases removed from V and 6 bases from J, the gap between germline ends came to 22 bases. The CDR3 has 15 amino acids. The germline CDR1 and CDR2 sequences are SEHNR and FQNEAQ (reference sequence). The CDR3 nucleotides are TGTGCCAGCGATACCGACACGCGGCCGGTCCCTGAAGCTTTCTTT. This gives the protein CASDTDTRPVPEAFF.